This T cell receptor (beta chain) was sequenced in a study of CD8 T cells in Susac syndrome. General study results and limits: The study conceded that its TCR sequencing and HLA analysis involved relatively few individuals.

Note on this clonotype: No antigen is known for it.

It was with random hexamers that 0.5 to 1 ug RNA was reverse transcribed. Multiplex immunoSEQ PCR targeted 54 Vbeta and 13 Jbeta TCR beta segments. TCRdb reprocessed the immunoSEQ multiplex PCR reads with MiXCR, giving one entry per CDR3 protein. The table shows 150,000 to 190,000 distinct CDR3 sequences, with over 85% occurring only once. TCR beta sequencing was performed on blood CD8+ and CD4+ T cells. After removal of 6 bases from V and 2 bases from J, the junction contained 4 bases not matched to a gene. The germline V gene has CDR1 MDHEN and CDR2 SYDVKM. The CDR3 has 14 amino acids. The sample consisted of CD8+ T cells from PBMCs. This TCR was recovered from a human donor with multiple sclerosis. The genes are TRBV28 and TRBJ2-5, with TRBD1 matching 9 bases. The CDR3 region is CASSLGQGQETQYF. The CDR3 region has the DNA TGTGCCAGCAGCCTGGGACAGGGTCAAGAGACCCAGTACTTC.